This entry concerns a single T cell receptor beta chain. No antigen is known for it. This sample is drawn from a study of identical twins. Findings and limits, study-wide: Within cord blood, abundant beta clonotypes carried fewer insertions, but memory repertoires showed no such trend.

A single record per CDR3 protein comes from TCRdb applying MiXCR to the 5' RACE reads. This table holds fewer than 800,000 distinct CDR3 sequences, under 8.5% found once. This CDR3 contains 14 residues. Losses at the gene ends were 5 bases for V and 6 bases for J; bases not matched to a gene: 6. Separately, the same data were catalogued under a study of yellow fever vaccine responses in identical twins.

This TCR was recovered from a woman aged 18-29 years in good health. The V call is TRBV12-3 or TRBV12-4, the J call TRBJ2-7; 11 bases line up with TRBD2. Material: PBMCs. The CDR3 loop reads CASSLLGLAGEQYF. The CDR3 DNA is TGTGCCAGCAGTCTCCTCGGACTAGCGGGCGAGCAGTACTTC.